This is a list of T cell receptor beta chains from one sample in a study of shared clonotypes between healthy human individuals. Produced via immunoSEQ multiplex PCR; TCRdb's table is partial and in-frame only. The sample lists under 850,000 clones, nearly 95% occurring once. The sequenced material came from naive CD8+ T cells sorted from blood. These TCRs come from a man aged 25-45 years in good health. Each CDR3 is given with its conserved first and last residue. The D gene is left open where the match is weak. Not every row has a clone size; where given, it reads once, few, many or a size class.

>-|TRBJ2-7|TRBV7-9|-
TGTGCCAGCAGCTCCCCAAGACGACCCTACGAGCAGTACTTC
CASSSPRRPYEQYF
>-|TRBJ1-2|TRBV6-5|-
TGTGCCAGCAGTTACTCTCGAGGACTTTCCTATGGCTACACCTTC
CASSYSRGLSYGYTF
>-|TRBJ2-3|TRBV15|TRBD2
TGTGCCACCAGCGATGGACTAGCGGGAGTACGTCGTGGCGCAGATACGCAGTATTTT
CATSDGLAGVRRGADTQYF
>-|TRBJ2-1|TRBV29-1|TRBD2
TGCAGCGTTGAAGGTGAGCGGGAGCGTACCTACAATGAGCAGTTCTTC
CSVEGERERTYNEQFF
>-|TRBJ2-3|TRBV14|-
TGTGCCAGCAGCCAATACGGAAGGGCCGAGCAGGGGGGTACAGATACGCAGTATTTT
CASSQYGRAEQGGTDTQYF
>-|TRBJ1-4|TRBV18|-
TGTGCCAGCTCACCACCGTCCAGGGTACGGGAAAAACTGTTTTTT
CASSPPSRVREKLFF
>-|TRBJ2-7|TRBV4-3|TRBD2
TGCGCCAGCAGCCAAGGGGCCGGTGGGGCGGGAGGGTTCTACGAGCAGTACTTC
CASSQGAGGAGGFYEQYF
>-|TRBJ2-5|TRBV4-3|-
TGCGCCAGCAGCCAAGATCGAACAGTAGCTGGACAGCAAGAGACCCAGTACTTC
CASSQDRTVAGQQETQYF
>-|TRBJ2-7|TRBV9|TRBD1
TGTGCCAGCAGCGGAGGGACAGGCAGCTCCTACGAGCAGTACTTC
CASSGGTGSSYEQYF
>-|TRBJ2-1|TRBV28|TRBD1
TGTGCCAGCGGGAAGGGGGCTGTTCCCTACAATGAGCAGTTCTTC
CASGKGAVPYNEQFF
>-|TRBJ1-3|TRBV28|-
TGTGCCAGCAGTTTTCCCGTCGAGACAGAGGGGCCGAGCTCTGGAAACACCATATATTTT
CASSFPVETEGPSSGNTIYF
>-|TRBJ1-1|TRBV13|-
TGTGCCAGCAGCCTAGAAACAGGGAACACTGAAGCTTTCTTT
CASSLETGNTEAFF
>-|TRBJ2-3|TRBV11-3|-
TGTGCCAGCAGCTCCTCAGGGATAAATACGCAGTATTTT
CASSSSGINTQYF
>once|TRBJ2-7|TRBV7-9|-
TGTGCCAGCAGACTAGACCACTCCTACGAGCAGTACTTC
CASRLDHSYEQYF
>-|TRBJ2-7|TRBV7-9|-
TGTGCCAGCAGCTTAGACGTGGAACGGGGGAGCTCCTACGAGCAGTACTTC
CASSLDVERGSSYEQYF
>-|TRBJ2-1|TRBV29-1|-
TGCAGCGTTGCGATAGGAGAAACAGGGACCAATGAGCAGTTCTTC
CSVAIGETGTNEQFF
>-|TRBJ1-1|TRBV15|-
TGTGCCACCCAGGCGCTCGGATCCACTGAAGCTTTCTTT
CATQALGSTEAFF
>once|TRBJ2-5|TRBV12-5|-
TGTGCTAGTGGTTCGACAACAGGGAATAGAGAGACCCAGTACTTC
CASGSTTGNRETQYF
>-|TRBJ1-5|TRBV2|-
TGTGCCAGCAGCCCGGGGTTTTCGCGTCAGCCCCAGCATTTT
CASSPGFSRQPQHF
>-|TRBJ2-5|TRBV2|TRBD2
TGTGCCAGCAGTGACAGCCGTGAGCGGGAGATAAGGGAGACCCAGTACTTC
CASSDSREREIRETQYF
>-|TRBJ2-5|TRBV4-1|-
TGCGCCAGCAGCCACCAGGTCGCCGCGCCCTCCCCAGAGACCCAGTACTTC
CASSHQVAAPSPETQYF
>-|TRBJ2-1|TRBV9|TRBD2
TGTGCCAGCAGCGTAGATGGACTAGCGGGATATGAGCAGTTCTTC
CASSVDGLAGYEQFF
>-|TRBJ2-7|TRBV2|-
TGTGCCAGCCAGGACAGCGCCTCCTACGAGCAGTACTTC
CASQDSASYEQYF